These T cell receptor beta chains were read from a single sample in a study of cytomegalovirus exposure and HLA in healthy donors. Sequenced by immunoSEQ multiplex PCR; TCRdb stores in-frame clones only, minus some. The sample shows roughly 150,000 clones, 80% to 90% of them seen only once. Sequenced input: PBMCs. These receptors all come from a boy aged 2-9 years in good health and CMV-seronegative. The conserved cysteine and the conserved F or W are not part of the CDR3 here. The order of the fields is V gene, clone size, CDR3 protein. A row's size may be missing; if present it is once, few, many or a size class.

>TRBV11-1|.
ASSLASRSGYT
>TRBV25-1|.
ASSNDQGSGANVLT
>TRBV5-1|.
ASSLGVTSSYNEQF
>TRBV5-1|once
ASSWGRGRETQY
>TRBV23-1|.
ASSHRQGAEAF
>TRBV7-9|.
ASSSSPPKTAPRGYGYT
>TRBV20-1|.
SAISTWGYT
>TRBV5-1|.
ASSLRGVNEQY
>TRBV5-1|.
ASSLERTDTQY
>TRBV19|.
ASSPGVRNTEAF
>TRBV25-1|once
ASSDNRGGSEAF
>TRBV6-1|.
ASSRTSGSPHEQY
>TRBV6-1|.
ASSETGTGFRSGANVLT
>TRBV5-4|few
ASRSAGTYGYT
>TRBV4-1|.
ASSRDRGRWTNTEAF
>TRBV9|.
ASSVSLTALNYGYT
>TRBV4-1|.
ASSQDTTSGSTDTQY
>TRBV27|.
ASSLQVNTEAF
>TRBV29-1|.
SVVVNQPQH
>TRBV28|.
ASSFSRDGWRSNTIY
>TRBV6-5|.
ASSLGASTDTQY
>TRBV5-1|.
ASSLVASRRSYNEQF
>TRBV27|once
ASSPLPGQGWAQY
>TRBV19|.
ASRRTGQGNTEAF
>TRBV28|.
ASLEQGRTDTQY
>TRBV11-2|.
ASSLLLESHEQF
>TRBV7-3|.
ASSLYGSNQPQH
>TRBV15|.
ATSRAAVGRVSYNEQF